This passage covers 15 T cell receptor beta chains from one sample sequenced in a study of blood T cell repertoires in COVID-19. The table came from immunoSEQ multiplex PCR; TCRdb's copy has only in-frame clones and leaves some out. The sample includes a few hundred thousand clones, around nine tenths of them seen just once. Sequencing used peripheral blood. These receptors came from a man aged 30 to 45 with active or convalescent COVID-19.

The chain uses TRBV6-4 and TRBJ1-5, with D unclear. Trimming removed 4 bases from V and 2 bases from J, with 24 bases in between. Germline CDR1 is MRHNA and CDR2 is SNTAGT. There are 19 residues in the CDR3. As DNA, the CDR3 is TGTGCCAGCAGTGTCCCATTAAACCCAAGGGAGATCGGCAATCAGCCCCAGCATTTT. It yields the protein CASSVPLNPREIGNQPQHF.

This clone was counted only a few times. This chain links TRBV27 with TRBJ1-2; D might be TRBD1 (5 bases). This CDR3 has 14 residues. Trimming removed 5 bases at V and 4 bases at J, with 14 bases between. The germline V gene encodes CDR1 MNHEY and CDR2 SMNVEV (reference sequence). The CDR3 region has the DNA TGTGCCAGCAGTCCCCCCGGAGGGGCCTATGGCTACACCTTC. Its protein is CASSPPGGAYGYTF.

The chain uses TRBV5-4 and TRBJ2-2; TRBD2 matches 7 bases. The trim removed 4 bases at V and 3 bases at J, leaving 6 bases unmatched. The CDR3 is 15 residues long. Per the germline V gene, CDR1 is SGHNT and CDR2 is YYREEE (reference sequence). The chain's CDR3 is CASSPLGGDTGELFF. The CDR3 region has the DNA TGTGCCAGCAGCCCGCTGGGGGGGGACACCGGGGAGCTGTTTTTT.

The chain combines TRBV30 with TRBJ1-1, with 8 nucleotides matching TRBD1. The CDR3 runs to 18 residues. Looked up from germline, CDR1 is GTSNPN and CDR2 is SVGIG (reference sequence). V shed 0 bases, J shed 2 bases, and the junction held 14 bases outside the gene matches. The CDR3 region has the DNA TGTGCCTGGAGTGTATCGAGGGACAGGCGTACCTTAAACACTGAAGCTTTCTTT. It translates to CAWSVSRDRRTLNTEAFF. Drawing the rest from reference TRBV30 and TRBJ1-1, the complete variable domain is SQTIHQWPATLVQPVGSPLSLECTVEGTSNPNLYWYRQAAGRGLQLLFYSVGIGQISSEVPQNLSASRPQDRQFILSSKKLLLSDSGFYLCAWSVSRDRRTLNTEAFFGQGTRLTVV.

The rearrangement joins TRBV12-3 or TRBV12-4 to TRBJ1-5; TRBD1 might be the D (5 bases). Trimming left V 6 bases short and J 10 bases short, with 13 bases between. This CDR3 has 12 amino acids. As DNA, the CDR3 is TGTGCCAGCAGCGCAGGGTCCGGTCCCCAGCATTTT. This gives the protein CASSAGSGPQHF.

In its sample, this clone was seen once. This chain uses TRBV7-9 with TRBJ1-1; 8 nucleotides line up with TRBD1. Germline V CDR1 and CDR2: SEHNR, FQNEAQ (reference sequence). After removal of 4 bases from V and 6 bases from J, the junction contained 10 bases not matched to a gene. CDR3 length: 15 residues. CDR3 bases: TGTGCCAGCAGCTCTACTCTGACAGGGGTGGCTGAAGCTTTCTTT. This codes for CASSSTLTGVAEAFF.

In its sample, this clone was seen many times. The chain is built from TRBV6-1 and TRBJ1-1, with 7 bases identical to TRBD1. CDR3 length equals 16 residues. Germline CDR1 reads MNHNS; CDR2 reads SASEGT. V shed 4 bases and J 5 bases; nucleotides not matched to a gene: 13. DNA for the CDR3: TGTGCCAGCAGTGGGAATGACAGGGTTCGGAAAACTGAAGCTTTCTTT. Its translation is CASSGNDRVRKTEAFF.

The chain employs TRBV10-2 and TRBJ1-2, with a weak D call TRBD1 (6 bases). Trimming took off 2 bases at V and 4 bases at J, with 26 bases between the two ends. The CDR3 contains 19 residues. The germline V gene has CDR1 WSHSY and CDR2 SAAADI. The CDR3 nucleotides read TGCGCCAGCAGTGAGCCGAGAAGGGGGTCACGGGGGGCTCTCTATGGCTACACCTTC. Residues: CASSEPRRGSRGALYGYTF.

V usage is TRBV6-5 and J usage is TRBJ1-6; D unclear. CDR1 is MNHEY, CDR2 SVGAGI, per germline. The CDR3 runs to 15 residues. Trimming stripped 6 bases from V and 8 bases from J, with 17 bases between. The CDR3 loop is CASSPVRGSHSPLHF. The CDR3 region has the DNA TGTGCCAGCAGCCCGGTCCGAGGAAGTCATTCACCCCTCCACTTT.

This clone was counted a single time. This sequence joins TRBV6-1 and TRBJ1-2; D is unclear. This CDR3 is 14 amino acids long. Germline V gives CDR1 MNHNS, CDR2 SASEGT. V dropped 1 base and J dropped 0 bases, with 6 bases sitting between them. The CDR3 loop reads CASSEVAANYGYTF. The DNA of the CDR3 is TGTGCCAGCAGTGAAGTCGCAGCTAACTATGGCTACACCTTC.

The DNA of the CDR3 is TGCGCCAGCAGCCAGAGGGGACAGAACAATCAGCCCCAGCATTTT. Its translation: CASSQRGQNNQPQHF. J is TRBJ1-5 and V is TRBV4-1; 7 bases match TRBD1. The CDR3 contains 15 residues. Trimming at V came to 3 bases and at J to 3 bases, leaving 5 bases not matched to a gene. Germline CDR1 and CDR2: MGHRA and YSYEKL.

The chain recombines TRBV7-9 with TRBJ1-2; no definite D call. The ends were cut back, 1 base at V and 8 bases at J, with 14 bases in the middle. The CDR3 runs to 14 residues. Germline loops: CDR1 SEHNR, CDR2 FQNEAQ (reference sequence). This CDR3 is CASSLGPDTIGYTF. CDR3 sequence (DNA): TGTGCCAGCAGCTTAGGACCCGACACCATCGGCTACACCTTC.

The chain is built from TRBV2 and TRBJ2-1, with 8 bases identical to TRBD2. V trimming: 8 bases; J trimming: 4 bases; junction bases outside the gene matches: 13. The CDR3 totals 16 residues. From germline, CDR1 is SNHLY and CDR2 FYNNEI. The CDR3 sequence: CASVFPAGGQYNEQFF. The CDR3 region has the DNA TGTGCCAGCGTTTTCCCCGCGGGGGGTCAATACAATGAGCAGTTCTTC. The entire variable domain, with the rest obtained from reference TRBV2 and TRBJ2-1, is as follows: EPEVTQTPSHQVTQMGQEVILRCVPISNHLYFYWYRQILGQKVEFLVSFYNNEISEKSEIFDDQFSVERPDGSNFTLKIRSTKLEDSAMYFCASVFPAGGQYNEQFFGPGTRLTVL.

V usage is TRBV7-2 and J usage is TRBJ2-5, with D possibly being TRBD2 (6 bases). The CDR3 totals 13 residues. Trimming left V 6 bases short and J 3 bases short, with 11 bases between. Germline lookup yields CDR1 SGHTA and CDR2 FQGNSA. Here the CDR3 reads CASSPWGEETQYF. CDR3 sequence (DNA): TGTGCCAGCAGTCCCTGGGGGGAAGAGACCCAGTACTTC.

The chain uses TRBV27 and TRBJ2-3; 9 bases line up with TRBD1. Germline V CDR1 and CDR2: MNHEY, SMNVEV (reference sequence). The CDR3 is made up of 16 amino acids. Trimming took 4 bases from V and 5 from J; bases not matched to a gene: 10. CDR3 DNA sequence: TGTGCCAGCAGTTGGGACAGGGAATTTGGGGGAGATACGCAGTATTTT. Translated: CASSWDREFGGDTQYF.